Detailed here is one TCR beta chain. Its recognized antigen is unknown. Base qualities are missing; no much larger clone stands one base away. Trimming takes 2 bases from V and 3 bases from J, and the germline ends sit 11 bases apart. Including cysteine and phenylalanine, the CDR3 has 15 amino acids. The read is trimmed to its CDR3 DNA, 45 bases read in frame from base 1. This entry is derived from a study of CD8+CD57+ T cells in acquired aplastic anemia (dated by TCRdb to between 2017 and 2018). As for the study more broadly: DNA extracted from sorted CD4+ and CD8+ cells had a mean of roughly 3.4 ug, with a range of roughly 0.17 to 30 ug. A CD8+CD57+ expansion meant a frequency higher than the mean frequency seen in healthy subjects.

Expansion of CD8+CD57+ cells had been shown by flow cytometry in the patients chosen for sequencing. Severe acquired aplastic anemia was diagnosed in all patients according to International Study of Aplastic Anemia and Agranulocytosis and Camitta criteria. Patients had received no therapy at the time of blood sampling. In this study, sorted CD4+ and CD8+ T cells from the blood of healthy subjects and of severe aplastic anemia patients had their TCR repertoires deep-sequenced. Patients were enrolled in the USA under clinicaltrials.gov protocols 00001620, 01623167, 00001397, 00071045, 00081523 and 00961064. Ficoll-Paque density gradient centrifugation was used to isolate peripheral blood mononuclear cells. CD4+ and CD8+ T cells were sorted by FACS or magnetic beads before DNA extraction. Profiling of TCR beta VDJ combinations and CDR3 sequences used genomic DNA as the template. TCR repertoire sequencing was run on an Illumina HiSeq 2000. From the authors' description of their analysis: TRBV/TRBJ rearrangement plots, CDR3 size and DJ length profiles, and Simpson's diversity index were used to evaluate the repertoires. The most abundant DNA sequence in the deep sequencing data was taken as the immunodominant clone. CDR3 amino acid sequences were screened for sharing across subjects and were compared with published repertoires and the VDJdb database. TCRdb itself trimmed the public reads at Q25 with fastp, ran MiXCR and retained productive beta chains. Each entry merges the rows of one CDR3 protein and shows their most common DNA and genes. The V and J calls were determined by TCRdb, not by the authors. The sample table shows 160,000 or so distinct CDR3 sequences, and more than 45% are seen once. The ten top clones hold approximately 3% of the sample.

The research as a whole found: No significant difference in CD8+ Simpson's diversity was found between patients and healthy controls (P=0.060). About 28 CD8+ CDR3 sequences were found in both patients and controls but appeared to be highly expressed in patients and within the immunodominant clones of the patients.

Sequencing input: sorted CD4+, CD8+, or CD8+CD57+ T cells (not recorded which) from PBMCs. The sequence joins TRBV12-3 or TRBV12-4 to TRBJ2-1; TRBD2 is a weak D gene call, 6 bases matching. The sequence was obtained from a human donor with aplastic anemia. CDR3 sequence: CASSLRRGNYNEQFF. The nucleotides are TGTGCCAGCAGTTTAAGGCGGGGAAACTACAATGAGCAGTTCTTC.